The present T cell receptor (beta chain) was sequenced within a study of shared clonotypes between healthy human individuals. Regarding the study as a whole: The donor pool, a small one, limited the genetic and exposure-history diversity represented. Sequencing depth was predicted to influence how clonotypes are shared among donors.

V lost 3 bases and J lost 5; bases outside the gene matches: 5. This CDR3 comprises 15 residues. Germline-derived CDR1 and CDR2 are LGHNA and YNFKEQ. As regards this clone: Its matching antigen is unknown.

CD4+ cells were split into CD45RA+ naive and CD45RA-negative memory subsets. This table comes from immunoSEQ multiplex PCR, and its TCRdb copy is limited to in-frame clones, with some not included. The sample has approximately 2,000,000 clones; 85% to 95% are singletons. The sample comprised naive CD4+ T cells from PBMCs. The subset is: CD45RA+ positively selected. The receptor comes from a man aged 18 to 30 in good health. Some clones in this sample may be carry-over from other donors' samples. The chain carries TRBV4-2 and TRBJ2-7; 12 nucleotides match TRBD2. The DNA of the CDR3 is TGTGCCAGCAGCCAGGGTGGACTAGCGGGAAACGAGCAGTACTTC. Amino acid sequence: CASSQGGLAGNEQYF.